This T cell receptor (beta chain) was sequenced in a study of cytomegalovirus exposure and HLA in healthy donors. General study points: The authors considered a cluster of highly shared sequence variants likely to be a sequencing artifact.

Vbeta (60) and Jbeta (13) primers were used in the PCR. Authors' data handling: It was a later analysis that counted 79 million or so unique TCR beta chains, of which some 9.9 million were shared. This table comes from immunoSEQ multiplex PCR, and its TCRdb copy is limited to in-frame clones, with some not included. The V and J calls and clone size come from that table; D and trimming were worked out from the DNA. The table records about 190,000 clones, roughly 80% of them present only once. CDR3 length: 18 amino acids. V gave up 5 bases and J gave up 0 bases; unmatched junction bases: 9. Germline V gene lookup returns CDR1 SGHAT and CDR2 FQNNGV. Worth noting for this clone: The antigen remains unidentified.

The sequencing sample was made of PBMCs. This sequence was found in a man in his fifties in good health and CMV-seronegative. This chain uses TRBV11-2 with TRBJ2-6, with 8 bases lining up with TRBD1. CDR3 in DNA: TGTGCCAGCAGCGATCGGGACAGGTTCAGCTCTGGGGCCAACGTCCTGACTTTC. Its protein product is CASSDRDRFSSGANVLTF. The variable domain in full, with the rest retrieved from reference TRBV11-2 and TRBJ2-6, is EAGVAQSPRYKIIEKRQSVAFWCNPISGHATLYWYQQILGQGPKLLIQFQNNGVVDDSQLPKDRFSAERLKGVDSTLKIQPAKLEDSAVYLCASSDRDRFSSGANVLTFGAGSRLTVL.